The clone carrying this T cell receptor (beta chain) was seen just once. Within the sample, other DNA sequences also encode this same CDR3. These data come from a study of shared T cell receptors in the human thymus. There are 17 residues in the CDR3. The table came from immunoSEQ multiplex PCR; TCRdb's copy has only in-frame clones and leaves some out. This sample yields about 610,000 clones, of which roughly 90% are seen a single time; around 0.0099% belongs to the top ten. These data are also associated with another study on human thymus T cells. That source notes: Related research has reported that thymic repertoires overlap highly among unrelated individuals.

This chain links TRBV12-2 with TRBJ2-6; TRBD1 reflects the table's D call only, with no check against the DNA. TRBV12-2 is deemed a pseudogene. The specimen sequenced was thymocytes. This TCR came from a boy under three years old with a congenital heart defect. The CDR3 protein is CASRLGYRPLGANVLTF. The CDR3 DNA reads TGTGCAAGTCGCTTAGGTTACAGGCCTCTCGGGGCCAACGTCCTGACTTTC.